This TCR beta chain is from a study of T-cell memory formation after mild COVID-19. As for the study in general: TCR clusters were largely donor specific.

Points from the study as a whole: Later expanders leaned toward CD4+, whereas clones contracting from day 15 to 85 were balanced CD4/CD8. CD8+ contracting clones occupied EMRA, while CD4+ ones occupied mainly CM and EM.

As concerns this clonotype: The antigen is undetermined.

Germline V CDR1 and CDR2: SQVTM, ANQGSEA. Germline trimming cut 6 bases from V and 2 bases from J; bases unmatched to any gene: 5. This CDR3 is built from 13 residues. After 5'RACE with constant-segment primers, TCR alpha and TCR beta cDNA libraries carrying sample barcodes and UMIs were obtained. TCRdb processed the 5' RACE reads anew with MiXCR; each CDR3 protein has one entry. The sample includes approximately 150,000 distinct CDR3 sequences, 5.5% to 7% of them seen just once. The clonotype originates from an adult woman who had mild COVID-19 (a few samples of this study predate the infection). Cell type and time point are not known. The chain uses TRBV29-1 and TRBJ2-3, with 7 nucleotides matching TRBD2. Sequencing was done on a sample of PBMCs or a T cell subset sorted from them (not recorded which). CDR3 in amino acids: CSVASGLTDTQYF. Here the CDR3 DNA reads TGCAGCGTCGCTAGCGGCCTCACAGATACGCAGTATTTT.